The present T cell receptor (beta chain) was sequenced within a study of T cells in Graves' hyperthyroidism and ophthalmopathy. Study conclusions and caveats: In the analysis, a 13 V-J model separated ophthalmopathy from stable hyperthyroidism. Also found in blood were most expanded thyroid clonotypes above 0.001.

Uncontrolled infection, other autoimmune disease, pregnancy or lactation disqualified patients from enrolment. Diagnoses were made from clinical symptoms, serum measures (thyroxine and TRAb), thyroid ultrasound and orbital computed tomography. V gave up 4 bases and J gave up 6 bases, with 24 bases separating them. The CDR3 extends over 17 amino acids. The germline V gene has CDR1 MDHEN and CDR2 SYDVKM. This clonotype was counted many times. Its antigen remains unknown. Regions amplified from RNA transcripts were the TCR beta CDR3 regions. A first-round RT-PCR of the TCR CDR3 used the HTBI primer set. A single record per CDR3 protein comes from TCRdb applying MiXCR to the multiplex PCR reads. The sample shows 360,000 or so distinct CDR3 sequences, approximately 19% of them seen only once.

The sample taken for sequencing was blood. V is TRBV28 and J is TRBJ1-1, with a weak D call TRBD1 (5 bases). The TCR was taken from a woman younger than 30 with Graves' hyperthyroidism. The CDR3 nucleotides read TGTGCCAGCAGTTGGGACCTAAAGAGTAGGCGCGGCGCTGAAGCTTTCTTT. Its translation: CASSWDLKSRRGAEAFF.